This T cell receptor beta chain was sequenced in a study of T cell responses to AZD1222 COVID-19 vaccine. Study-wide results and limits: Baseline serology detected seropositivity in only six AZD1222 recipients.

With regard to this clone: Its specificity is unknown.

Profiled with immunoSEQ multiplex PCR; TCRdb holds only in-frame clones, not every one. The table includes about 100,000 clones, over 75% detected once. V was cut by 6 bases and J by 7 bases, with 13 bases left in between. The CDR3 sequence is 14 residues long. Germline V CDR1 and CDR2: MNHEY, SVGAGI. The starting material was peripheral blood, obtained on day 0 of AZD1222 vaccination. The sequence came from an adult in good health. This sequence joins TRBV6-5 and TRBJ1-6; D remains unclear. The CDR3 DNA follows: TGTGCCAGCAGGGTTGCTGGAGACAATTCACCCCTCCACTTT. It encodes CASRVAGDNSPLHF.